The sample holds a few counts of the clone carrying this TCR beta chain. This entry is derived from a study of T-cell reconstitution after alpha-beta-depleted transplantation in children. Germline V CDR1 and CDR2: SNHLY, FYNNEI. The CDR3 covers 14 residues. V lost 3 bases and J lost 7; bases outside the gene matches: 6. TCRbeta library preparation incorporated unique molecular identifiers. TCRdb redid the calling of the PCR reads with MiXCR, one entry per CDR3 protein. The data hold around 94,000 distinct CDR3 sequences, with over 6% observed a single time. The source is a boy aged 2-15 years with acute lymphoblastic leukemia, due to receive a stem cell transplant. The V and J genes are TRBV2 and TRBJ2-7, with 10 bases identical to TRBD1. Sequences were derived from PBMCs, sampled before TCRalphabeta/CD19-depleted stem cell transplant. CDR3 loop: CASSDGQGVREQYF. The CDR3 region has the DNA TGTGCCAGCAGTGATGGACAGGGGGTGAGGGAGCAGTACTTC.